This T cell receptor (beta chain) emerged from a study of glioma-infiltrating T cells. This clonotype came up many times. Per the germline V gene, CDR1 is MNHNS and CDR2 is SASEGT. The CDR3 has 17 residues. The germline V and J ends were trimmed by 6 bases and 0 bases, with 19 bases remaining between them. TCR alpha and beta CDR3 regions were amplified from RNA using iRepertoire nested multiplex PCR. TCRdb analysed the multiplex PCR reads with MiXCR anew, one entry per CDR3 protein. The sample includes approximately 110,000 distinct CDR3 sequences, 25% to 30% of them seen just once. Source material: glioma tissue, nonneoplastic brain tissue, or PBMCs (not recorded which). The chain links TRBV6-1 to TRBJ2-3; D might be TRBD2 (5 bases). This TCR was recovered from a human donor with low-grade glioma or glioblastoma, undergoing nonglioma brain surgery, or in good health (not recorded which). CDR3 loop: CASSPTAGRGSTDTQYF. CDR3 nucleotides: TGTGCCAGCAGCCCTACGGCGGGTAGAGGGAGCACAGATACGCAGTATTTT.